These 20 T cell receptor beta chains were sequenced from one sample in a study of blood T cell repertoires in COVID-19 (dated by TCRdb to between 2020 and 2021). Libraries were prepared through the immunoSEQ multiplex PCR assay. TCRdb holds this immuneACCESS table with in-frame rearrangements only. Some clones are missing; in checked studies, unresolved V genes explain under half, and the rest has no known cause. For this sample the table gives 250,000 to 350,000 clones, of which 87% were detected only once. The ten largest clones add up to 5.5% to 7% of the sample. The sequenced material came from PBMCs or T cells enriched from blood (not recorded which). The receptor set was obtained from a woman aged 40 to 50 who had recovered from COVID-19.

The chain couples TRBV6-1 to TRBJ2-5; 9 bases fit TRBD2. Germline V lookup: CDR1 MNHNS, CDR2 SASEGT. The V gene end was trimmed by 2 bases and the J gene end by 9 bases; junction bases not matched to a gene: 10. The CDR3 covers 15 residues. CDR3 in amino acids: CASSESRGGAEPQYF. As DNA, the CDR3 is TGTGCCAGCAGTGAATCGCGGGGGGGGGCAGAACCCCAGTACTTC.

The chain couples TRBV28 to TRBJ2-1, with 9 bases aligning to TRBD1. V was pared by 5 bases and J by 9 bases, with 8 bases of the junction left unmatched. The CDR3 is made up of 14 amino acids. Germline CDR1 and CDR2: MDHEN and SYDVKM. The CDR3 sequence: CASSPQGALIEQFF. The DNA for the CDR3 is TGTGCCAGCAGTCCACAGGGGGCGCTAATTGAGCAGTTCTTC.

The chain recombines TRBV4-1 with TRBJ2-1; D not resolved. CDR1 MGHRA and CDR2 YSYEKL come from the germline V gene. CDR3 length: 13 residues. V shed 0 bases and J shed 7 bases, with 7 bases lying between them. The DNA for the CDR3 is TGCGCCAGCAGCCAAGAGCTAGTAAATGAGCAGTTCTTC. It specifies CASSQELVNEQFF.

The chain has TRBV21-1 and TRBJ2-3; the table calls TRBD2, which could not be checked here. TRBV21-1 is shown as a pseudogene. The CDR3 is 17 residues long. DNA for the CDR3: TGTGCCAGCAGCAAAAGTCTAGCGGGAGGACAGCCAGATACGCAGTATTTT. Amino acid sequence: CASSKSLAGGQPDTQYF.

This clone appeared a few times. The rearrangement links TRBV15 to TRBJ1-2; possibly TRBD1 for D (5 bases). The CDR3 totals 15 residues. V was clipped by 0 bases and J by 6 bases, with 14 bases between them. Germline V gene data show CDR1 as LNHNV and CDR2 as YYDKDF (reference sequence). Written as DNA, the CDR3 is TGTGCCACCAGCAGAGATTTAAAGGACACCCATGGCTACACCTTC. It specifies CATSRDLKDTHGYTF.

Details on this clone: At one of its ends the junction is not consistent with the germline gene, which may arise from a read error. V usage is TRBV30 and J usage is TRBJ1-1; possibly TRBD1 for D (5 bases). The CDR3 extends over 11 amino acids. The germline V gene encodes CDR1 GTSNPN and CDR2 SVGIG (reference sequence). The CDR3 reads CVWAWGLEAFF. CDR3 bases: TGTGTCTGGGCTTGGGGACTTGAAGCTTTCTTT.

The chain joins TRBV7-2 to TRBJ1-2; D gene unclear. From germline, CDR1 is SGHTA and CDR2 FQGNSA. This CDR3 is 13 amino acids long. V was clipped by 3 bases and J by 6 bases, with 11 bases between them. CDR3 DNA sequence: TGTGCCAGCAGCTTTGGAGGGTTCGATGGCTACACCTTC. This codes for CASSFGGFDGYTF.

The genes are TRBV4-3 and TRBJ2-1, with a weak D call TRBD2 (5 bases). CDR3 length: 17 amino acids. The germline V gene encodes CDR1 LGHNA and CDR2 YSLEER. Trimming cost V 0 bases and J 4 bases, with 16 bases left between them. CDR3 amino acids: CASSQDWRSTKYNEQFF. DNA of the CDR3: TGCGCCAGCAGCCAAGATTGGAGGAGCACAAAATACAATGAGCAGTTCTTC.

The J gene is TRBJ1-6, the V gene TRBV28; tentatively, D is TRBD1 (5 bases). The germline V and J ends were trimmed by 7 bases and 7 bases, with 14 bases remaining between them. Germline assignment: CDR1 MDHEN and CDR2 SYDVKM. CDR3 length: 14 amino acids. The CDR3 is CASTLRGDNSPLHF. For the CDR3, the DNA is TGTGCCAGCACCCTGCGGGGGGACAATTCACCCCTCCACTTT.

The V and J genes are TRBV30 and TRBJ2-7; 7 bases map to TRBD1. Losses at the gene ends were 4 bases for V and 2 bases for J; bases not matched to a gene: 5. Germline lookup yields CDR1 GTSNPN and CDR2 SVGIG (reference sequence). The CDR3 has 13 residues. The CDR3 reads CAWTGTAPYEQYF. CDR3 sequence (DNA): TGTGCCTGGACCGGGACAGCCCCCTACGAGCAGTACTTC.

The chain is built from TRBV7-2 and TRBJ2-2; 8 bases align to TRBD2. CDR1 and CDR2 from the germline V gene are SGHTA and FQGNSA. CDR3 size: 16 residues. Losses at the gene ends were 1 base for V and 4 bases for J; bases not matched to a gene: 5. The CDR3 sequence is CASSLEAGGITGELFF. DNA of the CDR3: TGTGCCAGCAGCTTAGAGGCGGGAGGCATCACCGGGGAGCTGTTTTTT.

This clone was recorded a few times. This chain links TRBV5-6 with TRBJ1-4, with TRBD1 matching 8 bases. V shed 3 bases and J 5 bases; nucleotides not matched to a gene: 6. CDR1 SGHDT and CDR2 YYEEEE come from the germline V gene. The CDR3 totals 15 residues. The CDR3 nucleotides are TGTGCCAGCAGCTGGAAAGGACAGGGCAATGAAAAACTGTTTTTT. This codes for CASSWKGQGNEKLFF. Complete variable domain (other parts from reference TRBV5-6 and TRBJ1-4): DAGVTQSPTHLIKTRGQQVTLRCSPKSGHDTVSWYQQALGQGPQFIFQYYEEEERQRGNFPDRFSGHQFPNYSSELNVNALLLGDSALYLCASSWKGQGNEKLFFGSGTQLSVL.

J is TRBJ2-5 and V is TRBV7-9, with 7 bases matching TRBD2. The CDR3 length is 13 residues. V shed 6 bases, J shed 6 bases, and the junction held 7 bases outside the gene matches. Per germline, CDR1 SEHNR and CDR2 FQNEAQ (reference sequence). The CDR3 sequence: CASRPGGPQTQYF. The CDR3 DNA sequence: TGTGCCAGCAGACCGGGAGGCCCGCAGACCCAGTACTTC.

This sequence joins TRBV6-5 and TRBJ1-2; possibly TRBD1 for D (6 bases). Germline V gives CDR1 MNHEY, CDR2 SVGAGI. The CDR3 runs 14 residues. V lost 6 bases and J 7 bases, leaving 18 bases between the germline ends. CDR3 bases: TGTGCCAGCAGCCCGGGACACGGGAGGTTTGGCTACACCTTC. Its protein is CASSPGHGRFGYTF.

The chain combines TRBV2 with TRBJ1-1; TRBD1 is a possible D gene (5 bases). Germline V lookup: CDR1 SNHLY, CDR2 FYNNEI. The CDR3 is 11 residues long. CDR3 DNA: TGTGCTTTACGGGGGATGGCTGAAGCTTTCTTT. The encoded protein is CALRGMAEAFF.

This sequence joins TRBV28 and TRBJ2-7, with 9 bases lining up with TRBD1. CDR1 and CDR2 from the germline V gene are MDHEN and SYDVKM. This CDR3 has 14 amino acids. The V gene end was trimmed by 2 bases and the J gene end by 8 bases; junction bases not matched to a gene: 7. CDR3 in DNA: TGTGCCAGCAGTTTAGAAGGGACAGGGCGGAAGCAGTACTTC. Amino acids: CASSLEGTGRKQYF.

V is TRBV12-3 or TRBV12-4 and J is TRBJ1-5; 8 bases agree with TRBD1. The CDR3 runs to 13 residues. V lost 6 bases and J lost 8; bases outside the gene matches: 6. The CDR3 spells CASSRTGLEPQHF. Written as DNA, the CDR3 is TGTGCCAGCAGCCGGACAGGGTTGGAGCCCCAGCATTTT.

This clone was seen more than once but under ten times. The genes are TRBV28 and TRBJ1-5, with 8 bases lining up with TRBD1. The CDR3 is made up of 16 amino acids. Germline CDR1 is MDHEN and CDR2 is SYDVKM. Trimming at V came to 7 bases and at J to 1 base, leaving 9 bases not matched to a gene. The DNA of the CDR3 is TGTGCCAGCAAAGACAGGGGATTCGGAAGCAATCAGCCCCAGCATTTT. Its protein is CASKDRGFGSNQPQHF.

V gene TRBV27 combines with J gene TRBJ2-7; 8 bases fit TRBD1. CDR3 length: 13 amino acids. Germline CDR1 is MNHEY and CDR2 is SMNVEV (reference sequence). The J segment lost 11 bases and the V segment lost 3 bases, leaving 9 bases of the junction unmatched. CDR3 residues: CASSLGTGRMEYF. The CDR3 region has the DNA TGTGCCAGCAGTTTGGGGACAGGAAGGATGGAGTACTTC.

The chain couples TRBV19 to TRBJ2-1; D unresolved. V lost 11 bases and J 0 bases, leaving 17 bases between the germline ends. The CDR3 length is 15 residues. Germline lookup yields CDR1 LNHDA and CDR2 SQIVND (reference sequence). CDR3 nucleotide sequence: TGTGCCTCCAAACCCCAAATTAGCTCCTACAATGAGCAGTTCTTC. Its translation is CASKPQISSYNEQFF.